This TCR beta chain was observed in a study of early T cells in non-severe SARS-CoV-2 infection. Turning to the study itself: Investigators sequenced bulk RNA drawn from unsorted whole blood, and chains remained unpaired.

V shed 1 base, J shed 8 bases, and the junction held 14 bases outside the gene matches. The V gene's germline CDR1 is SGHDT and CDR2 YYEEEE. The CDR3 runs to 18 residues. One entry per CDR3 protein, called by TCRdb with MiXCR from the 5' RACE reads. The profile covers 25,000 to 30,000 distinct CDR3 sequences, with about 4.6% appearing a single time and roughly 10% taken by the ten largest. This clonotype was seen many times. Sample: whole blood. The V and J genes are TRBV5-6 and TRBJ2-1; 11 bases match TRBD1. The origin of this receptor is an adult who was a healthcare worker with PCR-confirmed SARS-CoV-2 infection or an uninfected control (not recorded which). The CDR3 region is CASSLLGWTGTGGDEQFF. The CDR3 coding sequence is TGTGCCAGCAGCTTGTTAGGGTGGACCGGGACAGGGGGAGATGAGCAGTTCTTC.